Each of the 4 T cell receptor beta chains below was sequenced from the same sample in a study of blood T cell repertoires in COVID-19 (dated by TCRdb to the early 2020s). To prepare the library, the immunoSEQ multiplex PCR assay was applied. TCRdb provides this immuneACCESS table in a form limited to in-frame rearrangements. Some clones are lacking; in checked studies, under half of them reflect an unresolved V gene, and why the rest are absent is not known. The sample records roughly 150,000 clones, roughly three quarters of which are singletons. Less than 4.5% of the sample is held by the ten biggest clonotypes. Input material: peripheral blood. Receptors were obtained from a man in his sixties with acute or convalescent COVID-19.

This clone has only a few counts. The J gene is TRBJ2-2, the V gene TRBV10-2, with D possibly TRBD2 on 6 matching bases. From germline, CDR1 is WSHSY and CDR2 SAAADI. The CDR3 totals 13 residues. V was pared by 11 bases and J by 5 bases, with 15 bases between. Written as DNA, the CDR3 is TGCGCCGGGGCCGCGGGACCGACCGGGGAGCTGTTTTTT. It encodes CAGAAGPTGELFF.

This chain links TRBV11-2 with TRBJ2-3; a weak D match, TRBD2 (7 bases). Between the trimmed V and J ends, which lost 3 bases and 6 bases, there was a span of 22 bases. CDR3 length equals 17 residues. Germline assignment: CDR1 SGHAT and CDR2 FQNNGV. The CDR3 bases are TGTGCCAGCAGCTTTCTCCAGGGAGGGGGGCGCTCCGATACGCAGTATTTT. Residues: CASSFLQGGGRSDTQYF.

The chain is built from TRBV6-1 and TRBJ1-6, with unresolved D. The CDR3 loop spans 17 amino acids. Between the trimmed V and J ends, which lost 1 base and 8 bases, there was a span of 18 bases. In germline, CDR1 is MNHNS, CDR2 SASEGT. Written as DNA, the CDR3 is TGTGCCAGCAGTGAAGTTTGGGTTGGTCAGGCCGATTCACCCCTCCACTTT. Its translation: CASSEVWVGQADSPLHF.

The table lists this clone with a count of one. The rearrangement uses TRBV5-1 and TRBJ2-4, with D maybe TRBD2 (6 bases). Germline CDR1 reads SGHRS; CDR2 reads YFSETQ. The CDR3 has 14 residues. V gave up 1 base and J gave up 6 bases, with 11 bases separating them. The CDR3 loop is CASSLSAGRNIQYF. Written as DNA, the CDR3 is TGCGCCAGCAGCTTGTCGGCCGGGAGAAACATTCAGTACTTC.